The clone carrying this TCR beta chain was counted once. Its antigen is undetermined. Profiling relied on immunoSEQ multiplex PCR, and the TCRdb table lists in-frame clones only, not all of them. This sample carries about 2 million clones, roughly 95% of them seen once, and the ten largest clones take about 1.1%. The record originates from a study of shared clonotypes between healthy human individuals. Findings and limits, study-wide: Blood alone was sampled, and tissue repertoires likely differ.

The V end lost 5 bases, the J end lost 1 base, and 12 bases lay between the germline ends. Germline V gives CDR1 SGHVS, CDR2 FQNEAQ. This CDR3 has 16 amino acids. The naive CD8 population came from CD45RO-negative cells selected for CCR7, without terminally differentiated effector memory CD45RA+ cells. The clonotype was recovered from a man between 18 and 35 years old in good health. The V and J genes are TRBV7-8 and TRBJ2-6; unclear D gene. Sequencing was carried out using naive CD8+ T cells sorted from blood. The CDR3 is CASSPADGSGANVLTF. For the CDR3, the DNA is TGTGCCAGCAGCCCCGCGGATGGGTCTGGGGCCAACGTCCTGACTTTC.